These 10 T cell receptor beta chains originate from one sample sequenced in a study of T cells in tuberculosis. Sequenced by immunoSEQ multiplex PCR; TCRdb stores in-frame clones only, minus some. This sample has about 23,000 clones, with 97% found just once. Material for sequencing was PBMCs. These TCRs come from a donor aged 10-29 years with latent tuberculosis or without tuberculosis infection.

The CDR3 loop is CASSSASGIREEQFF. CDR3 DNA: TGTGCCAGCTCATCAGCTAGCGGGATAAGAGAGGAGCAGTTCTTC. The genes are TRBV18 and TRBJ2-1; TRBD2 aligns across 9 bases. This CDR3 contains 15 residues. Germline V gives CDR1 KGHSH, CDR2 LQKENI. V lost 5 bases, J lost 10 bases, and 12 bases stayed unmatched.

This clone was observed once. V gene TRBV10-2 combines with J gene TRBJ1-2, with unresolved D. CDR1 is WSHSY, CDR2 SAAADI, per germline. CDR3 length: 13 residues. Trimming stripped 4 bases from V and 9 bases from J, with 15 bases between. CDR3 region: CASSGRMRLRYTF. The CDR3 nucleotides read TGCGCCAGCAGTGGTCGCATGCGCCTGCGCTACACCTTC.

V gene TRBV4-3 combines with J gene TRBJ2-7, with a weak D call TRBD2 (6 bases). CDR1 LGHNA and CDR2 YSLEER come from the germline V gene. Trimming pared 1 base from V and 6 bases from J, leaving 13 bases between. The CDR3 totals 14 residues. The CDR3: CASSQALVGGEQYF. The CDR3 DNA reads as TGCGCCAGCAGCCAAGCGCTTGTCGGGGGCGAGCAGTACTTC.

V gene TRBV13 combines with J gene TRBJ2-7, with D possibly matching TRBD1 (7 bases). This CDR3 contains 12 residues. In germline, CDR1 is PRHDT, CDR2 FYEKMQ (reference sequence). V dropped 5 bases and J dropped 9 bases, with 14 bases sitting between them. CDR3 residues: CASSQGGAGQYF. In nucleotides, the CDR3 is TGTGCCAGCAGCCAGGGGGGCGCCGGGCAGTACTTC. Drawing the rest from reference TRBV13 and TRBJ2-7, the complete variable domain is AAGVIQSPRHLIKEKRETATLKCYPIPRHDTVYWYQQGPGQDPQFLISFYEKMQSDKGSIPDRFSAQQFSDYHSELNMSSLELGDSALYFCASSQGGAGQYFGPGTRLTVT.

The V and J genes are TRBV11-2 and TRBJ2-2; 9 bases line up with TRBD2. The CDR3 is 16 residues long. Germline V lookup: CDR1 SGHAT, CDR2 FQNNGV. V shed 5 bases, J shed 6 bases, and the junction held 10 bases outside the gene matches. The CDR3 DNA is TGTGCCAGCAGCCCGGGACTAGCAATCAACCCCGGGGAGCTGTTTTTT. Translating it yields CASSPGLAINPGELFF.

The V call is TRBV6-1, the J call TRBJ1-2; 9 nucleotides align to TRBD1. Germline V gene sequence: CDR1 MNHNS, CDR2 SASEGT. J was trimmed by 5 bases and V by 7 bases; bases with no gene match: 5. There are 13 residues in the CDR3. The CDR3 spells CASTPGQGYGYTF. The CDR3 region has the DNA TGTGCCAGCACTCCAGGACAGGGGTATGGCTACACCTTC.

The chain uses TRBV19 and TRBJ2-1; 11 nucleotides align to TRBD1. The V gene end was trimmed by 5 bases and the J gene end by 7 bases; junction bases not matched to a gene: 7. This CDR3 comprises 15 residues. Germline V gene lookup returns CDR1 LNHDA and CDR2 SQIVND (reference sequence). The DNA for the CDR3 is TGTGCCAGTAGTTTTGGACAGGGGGCTGGAAATGAGCAGTTCTTC. Residues: CASSFGQGAGNEQFF.

V and J are TRBV27 and TRBJ2-7, with TRBD2 as a possible D gene (5 bases). This CDR3 has 14 residues. Trimming took 3 bases from V and 0 from J, leaving 9 bases between them. Germline CDR1 MNHEY, CDR2 SMNVEV (reference sequence). The CDR3 DNA reads as TGTGCCAGCAGTTTTGGTGGGAGCTCCTACGAGCAGTACTTC. Amino acids: CASSFGGSSYEQYF.

The rearrangement uses TRBV19 and TRBJ2-2, with 15 bases fitting TRBD2. The CDR3 contains 16 residues. The germline V gene has CDR1 LNHDA and CDR2 SQIVND (reference sequence). The V and J ends lost 10 bases and 4 bases, in that order; junction bases with no gene match: 7. The CDR3 spells CATRTSGRVGTGELFF. DNA of the CDR3: TGTGCCACCCGGACTAGCGGGAGGGTCGGCACCGGGGAGCTGTTTTTT.

The V and J genes are TRBV19 and TRBJ1-6, with a weak D call TRBD1 (6 bases). Trimming left V 2 bases short and J 5 bases short, with 7 bases between. The CDR3 runs 14 residues. Germline CDR1 LNHDA, CDR2 SQIVND (reference sequence). This CDR3 reads CASSIQGNNSPLHF. The CDR3 DNA reads TGTGCCAGTAGTATACAGGGGAATAATTCACCCCTCCACTTT. Full variable domain (missing parts from reference TRBV19 and TRBJ1-6): DGGITQSPKYLFRKEGQNVTLSCEQNLNHDAMYWYRQDPGQGLRLIYYSQIVNDFQKGDIAEGYSVSREKKESFPLTVTSAQKNPTAFYLCASSIQGNNSPLHFGNGTRLTVT.